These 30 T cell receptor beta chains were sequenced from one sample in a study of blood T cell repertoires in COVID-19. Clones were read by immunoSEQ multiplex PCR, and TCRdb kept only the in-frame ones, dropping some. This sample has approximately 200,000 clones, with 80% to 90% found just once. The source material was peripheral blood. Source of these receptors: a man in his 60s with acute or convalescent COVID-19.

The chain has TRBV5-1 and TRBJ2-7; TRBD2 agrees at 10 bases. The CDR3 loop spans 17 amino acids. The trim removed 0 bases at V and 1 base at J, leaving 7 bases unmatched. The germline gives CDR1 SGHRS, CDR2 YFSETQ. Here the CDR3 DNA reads TGCGCCAGCAGCTTGGACAGCGGGAGGGCCGGATCCTACGAGCAGTACTTC. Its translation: CASSLDSGRAGSYEQYF.

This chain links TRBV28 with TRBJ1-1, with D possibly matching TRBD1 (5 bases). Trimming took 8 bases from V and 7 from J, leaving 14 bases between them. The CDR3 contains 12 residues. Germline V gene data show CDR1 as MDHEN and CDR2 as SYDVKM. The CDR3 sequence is CASDRGGGEAFF. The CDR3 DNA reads TGTGCCAGCGATAGGGGAGGAGGTGAAGCTTTCTTT.

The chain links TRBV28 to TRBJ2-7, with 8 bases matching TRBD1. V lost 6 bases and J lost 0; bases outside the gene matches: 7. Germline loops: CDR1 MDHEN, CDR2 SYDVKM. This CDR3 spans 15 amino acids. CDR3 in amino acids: CASRLSGGASYEQYF. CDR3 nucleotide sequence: TGTGCCAGCAGACTCTCAGGGGGCGCCTCCTACGAGCAGTACTTC.

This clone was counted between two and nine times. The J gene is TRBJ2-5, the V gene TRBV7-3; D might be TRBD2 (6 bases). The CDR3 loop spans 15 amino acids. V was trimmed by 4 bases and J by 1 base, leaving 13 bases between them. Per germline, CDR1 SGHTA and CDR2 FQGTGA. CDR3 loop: CASSSRGSGQETQYF. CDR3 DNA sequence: TGTGCCAGCAGCTCCCGTGGTAGCGGCCAAGAGACCCAGTACTTC.

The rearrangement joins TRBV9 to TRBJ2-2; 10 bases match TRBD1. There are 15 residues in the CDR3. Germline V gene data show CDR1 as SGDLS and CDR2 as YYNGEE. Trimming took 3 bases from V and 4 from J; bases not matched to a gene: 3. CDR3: CASSATGGGTGELFF. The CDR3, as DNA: TGTGCCAGCAGCGCGACAGGGGGCGGCACCGGGGAGCTGTTTTTT.

The CDR3 bases are TGTGCCAGCAGCTTAAGTCTTAGCGGGAGTGGGTACAATGAGCAGTTCTTC. Translating it yields CASSLSLSGSGYNEQFF. This chain connects TRBV7-3 to TRBJ2-1; 9 bases fit TRBD2. Unmatched junction bases numbered 8, after V lost 1 base and J lost 4 bases. This CDR3 comprises 17 residues. The germline V gene has CDR1 SGHTA and CDR2 FQGTGA.

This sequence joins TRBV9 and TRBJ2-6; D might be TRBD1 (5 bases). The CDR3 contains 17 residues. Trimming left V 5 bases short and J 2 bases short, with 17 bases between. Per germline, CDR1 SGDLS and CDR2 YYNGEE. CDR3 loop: CASSDSQGAAGANVLTF. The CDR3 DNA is TGTGCCAGCAGTGATTCTCAAGGGGCGGCTGGGGCCAACGTCCTGACTTTC. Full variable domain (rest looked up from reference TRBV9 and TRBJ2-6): DSGVTQTPKHLITATGQRVTLRCSPRSGDLSVYWYQQSLDQGLQFLIQYYNGEERAKGNILERFSAQQFPDLHSELNLSSLELGDSALYFCASSDSQGAAGANVLTFGAGSRLTVL.

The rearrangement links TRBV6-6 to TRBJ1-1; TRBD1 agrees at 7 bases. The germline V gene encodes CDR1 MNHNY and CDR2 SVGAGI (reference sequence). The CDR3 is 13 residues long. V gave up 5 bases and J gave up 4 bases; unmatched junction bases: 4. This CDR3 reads CASSPRQGTEAFF. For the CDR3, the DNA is TGTGCCAGCAGTCCACGACAGGGCACTGAAGCTTTCTTT.

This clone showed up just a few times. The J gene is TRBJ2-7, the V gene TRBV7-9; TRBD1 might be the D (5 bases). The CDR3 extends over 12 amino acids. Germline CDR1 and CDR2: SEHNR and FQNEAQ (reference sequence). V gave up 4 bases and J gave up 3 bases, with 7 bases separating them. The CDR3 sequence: CASSSGYYEQYF. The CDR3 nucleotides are TGTGCCAGCAGCTCAGGGTACTACGAGCAGTACTTC. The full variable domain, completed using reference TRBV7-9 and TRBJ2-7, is DTGVSQNPRHKITKRGQNVTFRCDPISEHNRLYWYRQTLGQGPEFLTYFQNEAQLEKSRLLSDRFSAERPKGSFSTLEIQRTEQGDSAMYLCASSSGYYEQYFGPGTRLTVT.

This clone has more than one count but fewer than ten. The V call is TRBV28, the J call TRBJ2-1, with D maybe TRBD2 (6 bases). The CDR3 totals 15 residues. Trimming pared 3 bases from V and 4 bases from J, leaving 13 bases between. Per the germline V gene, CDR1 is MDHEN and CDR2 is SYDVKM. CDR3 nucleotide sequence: TGTGCCAGCAGTTTCGCCGGGACTCCTTACAATGAGCAGTTCTTC. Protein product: CASSFAGTPYNEQFF.

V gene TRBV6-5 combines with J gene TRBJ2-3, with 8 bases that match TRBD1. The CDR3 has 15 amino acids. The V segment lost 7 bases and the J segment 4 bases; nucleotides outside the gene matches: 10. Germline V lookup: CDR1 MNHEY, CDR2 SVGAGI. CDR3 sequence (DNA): TGTGCCAGCACGTCAGGGGGCAAGGTGGCAGATACGCAGTATTTT. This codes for CASTSGGKVADTQYF.

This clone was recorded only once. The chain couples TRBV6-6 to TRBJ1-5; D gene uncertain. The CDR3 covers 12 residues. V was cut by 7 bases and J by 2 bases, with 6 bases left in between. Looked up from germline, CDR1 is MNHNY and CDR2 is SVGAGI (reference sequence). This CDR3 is CASTTGNQPQHF. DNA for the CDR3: TGTGCCAGCACAACAGGCAATCAGCCCCAGCATTTT.

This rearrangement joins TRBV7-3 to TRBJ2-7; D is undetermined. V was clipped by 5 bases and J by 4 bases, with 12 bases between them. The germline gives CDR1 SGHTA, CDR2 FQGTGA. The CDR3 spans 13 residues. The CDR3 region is CASSRSPSYEQYF. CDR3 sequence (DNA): TGTGCCAGCAGCCGTAGCCCATCTTACGAGCAGTACTTC.

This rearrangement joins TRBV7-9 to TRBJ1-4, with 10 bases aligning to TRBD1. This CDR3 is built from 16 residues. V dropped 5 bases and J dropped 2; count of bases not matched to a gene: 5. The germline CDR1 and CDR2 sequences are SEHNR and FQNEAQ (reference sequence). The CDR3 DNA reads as TGTGCCAGCAGCCCGGACAGGGGGACGACTAATGAAAAACTGTTTTTT. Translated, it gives CASSPDRGTTNEKLFF.

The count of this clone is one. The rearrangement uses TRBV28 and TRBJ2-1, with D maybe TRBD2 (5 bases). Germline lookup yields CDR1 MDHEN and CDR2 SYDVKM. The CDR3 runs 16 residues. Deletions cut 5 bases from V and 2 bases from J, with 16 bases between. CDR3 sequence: CASSPSSGGPYNEQFF. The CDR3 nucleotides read TGTGCCAGCAGTCCCTCGTCAGGAGGACCCTACAATGAGCAGTTCTTC.

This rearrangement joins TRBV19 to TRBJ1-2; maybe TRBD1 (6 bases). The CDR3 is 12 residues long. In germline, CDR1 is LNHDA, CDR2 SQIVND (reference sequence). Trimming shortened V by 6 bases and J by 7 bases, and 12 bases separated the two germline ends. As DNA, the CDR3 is TGTGCCAGTAGAGGGGGACGTTTTGGCTACACCTTC. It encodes CASRGGRFGYTF.

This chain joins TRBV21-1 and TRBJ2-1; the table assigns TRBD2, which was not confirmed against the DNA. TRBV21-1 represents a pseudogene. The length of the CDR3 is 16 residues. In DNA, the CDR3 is TGTGCCAGCAGCAAACCGACTAGCGGATTCGTCATTGAGCAGTTCTTC. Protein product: CASSKPTSGFVIEQFF.

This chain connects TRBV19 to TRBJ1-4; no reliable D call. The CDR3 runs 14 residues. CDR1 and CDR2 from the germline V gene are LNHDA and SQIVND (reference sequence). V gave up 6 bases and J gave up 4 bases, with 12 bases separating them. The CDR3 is CASRPHRDNEKLFF. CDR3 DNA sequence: TGTGCCAGTAGACCTCACAGAGATAATGAAAAACTGTTTTTT.

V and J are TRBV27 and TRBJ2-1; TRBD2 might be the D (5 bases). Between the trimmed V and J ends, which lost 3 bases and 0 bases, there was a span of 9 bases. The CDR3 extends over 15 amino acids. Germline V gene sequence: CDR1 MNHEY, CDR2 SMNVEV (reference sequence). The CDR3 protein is CASSFWRSSYNEQFF. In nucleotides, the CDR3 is TGTGCCAGCAGTTTTTGGAGGAGCTCCTACAATGAGCAGTTCTTC.

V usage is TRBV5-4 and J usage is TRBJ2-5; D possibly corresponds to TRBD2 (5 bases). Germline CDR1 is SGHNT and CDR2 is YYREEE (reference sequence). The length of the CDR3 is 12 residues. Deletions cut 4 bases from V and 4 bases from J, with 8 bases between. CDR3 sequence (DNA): TGTGCCAGCAGCGGTAGCGCAGAGACCCAGTACTTC. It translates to CASSGSAETQYF. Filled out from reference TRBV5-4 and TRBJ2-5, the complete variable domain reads ETGVTQSPTHLIKTRGQQVTLRCSSQSGHNTVSWYQQALGQGPQFIFQYYREEENGRGNFPPRFSGLQFPNYSSELNVNALELDDSALYLCASSGSAETQYFGPGTRLLVL.

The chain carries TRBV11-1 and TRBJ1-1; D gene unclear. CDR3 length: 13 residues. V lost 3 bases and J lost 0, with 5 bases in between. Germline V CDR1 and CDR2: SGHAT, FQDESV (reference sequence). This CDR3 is CASSLVVNTEAFF. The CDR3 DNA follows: TGTGCCAGCAGCTTGGTAGTGAACACTGAAGCTTTCTTT.

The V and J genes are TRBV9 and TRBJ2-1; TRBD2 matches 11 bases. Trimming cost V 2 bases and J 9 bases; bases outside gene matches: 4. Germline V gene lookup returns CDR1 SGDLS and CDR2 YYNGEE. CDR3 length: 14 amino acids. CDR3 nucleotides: TGTGCCAGCAGCGTTTGGACTAGCGGGTCTGAGCAGTTCTTC. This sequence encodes CASSVWTSGSEQFF.

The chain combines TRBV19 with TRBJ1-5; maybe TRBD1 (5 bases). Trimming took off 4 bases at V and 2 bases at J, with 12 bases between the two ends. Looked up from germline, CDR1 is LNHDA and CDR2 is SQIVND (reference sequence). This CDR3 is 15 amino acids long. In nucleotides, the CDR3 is TGTGCCAGTAGTAGAGGGACGGGGGGCAATCAGCCCCAGCATTTT. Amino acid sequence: CASSRGTGGNQPQHF.

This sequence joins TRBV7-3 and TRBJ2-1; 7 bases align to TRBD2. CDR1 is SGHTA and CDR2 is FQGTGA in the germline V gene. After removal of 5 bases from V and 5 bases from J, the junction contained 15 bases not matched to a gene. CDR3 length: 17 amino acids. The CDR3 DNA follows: TGTGCCAGCAGCCCTCGCCCGGCAGCGGGACTGCACAATGAGCAGTTCTTC. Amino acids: CASSPRPAAGLHNEQFF.

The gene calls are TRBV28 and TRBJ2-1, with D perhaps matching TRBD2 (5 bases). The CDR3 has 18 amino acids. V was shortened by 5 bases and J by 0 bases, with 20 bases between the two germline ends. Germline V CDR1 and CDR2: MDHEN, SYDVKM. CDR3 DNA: TGTGCCAGCAGTCCCCGGCCGTGGACTGGCGGCTCCTACAATGAGCAGTTCTTC. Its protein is CASSPRPWTGGSYNEQFF.

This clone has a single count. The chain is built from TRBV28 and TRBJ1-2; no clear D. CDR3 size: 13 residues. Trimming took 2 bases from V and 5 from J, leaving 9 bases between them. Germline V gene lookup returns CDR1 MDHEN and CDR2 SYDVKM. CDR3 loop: CASSLAGLYGYTF. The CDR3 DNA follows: TGTGCCAGCAGTTTAGCAGGTCTTTATGGCTACACCTTC.

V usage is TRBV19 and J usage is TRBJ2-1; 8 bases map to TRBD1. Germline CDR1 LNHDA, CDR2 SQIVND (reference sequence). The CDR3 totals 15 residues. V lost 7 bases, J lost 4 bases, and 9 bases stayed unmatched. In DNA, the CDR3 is TGTGCCAGTACCACCCAGGGGGCCAGGTACAATGAGCAGTTCTTC. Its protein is CASTTQGARYNEQFF.

The CDR3, as DNA: TGTGCCAGCAGCTCTCGACTAGCGGGATCCTACAATGAGCAGTTCTTC. Its protein is CASSSRLAGSYNEQFF. This chain joins TRBV5-5 and TRBJ2-1; 11 nucleotides line up with TRBD2. The ends lost 3 bases at V and 1 base at J; junction bases unmatched: 3. The CDR3 spans 16 residues. CDR1 and CDR2 (germline): SGHKS, YYEKEE (reference sequence).

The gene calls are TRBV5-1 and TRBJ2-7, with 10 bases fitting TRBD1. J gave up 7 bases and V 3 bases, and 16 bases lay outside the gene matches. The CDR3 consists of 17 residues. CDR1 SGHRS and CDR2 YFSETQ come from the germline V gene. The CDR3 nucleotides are TGCGCCAGCAGCTCTAACCGTCCGGGACAGGGGATAAGGGAGCAGTACTTC. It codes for CASSSNRPGQGIREQYF.

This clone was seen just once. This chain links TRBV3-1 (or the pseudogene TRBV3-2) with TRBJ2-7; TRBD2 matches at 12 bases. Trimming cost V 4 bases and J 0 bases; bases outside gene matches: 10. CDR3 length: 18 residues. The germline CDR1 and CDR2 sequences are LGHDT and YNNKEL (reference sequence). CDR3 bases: TGTGCCAGCAGCCCAGGGACTAGCGGGTCTTCCCTCTCCTACGAGCAGTACTTC. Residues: CASSPGTSGSSLSYEQYF.